This T cell receptor beta chain was found in a study of vaccination and CD4 T cells after COVID-19. Treatment described: roughly 11-day PBMC culture with coronavirus spike peptide pools or control peptides (ViraFEST assay). The unexposed donor's CD4+ T cells were collected before the COVID-19 pandemic (2011-2018). The study's findings and limits: Researchers report that a median roughly 90% of reactive clones in convalescent patients surfaced only post-vaccination.

Cultured CD4+ T cells had their DNA profiled by the Oncomine TCR Beta short-read assay. Using its own MiXCR run on the PCR reads, TCRdb lists one record per CDR3 protein. The data contain about 7,600 distinct CDR3 sequences, around 36% of them singletons. The germline gives CDR1 LNHDA, CDR2 SQIVND (reference sequence). Trimming cost V 5 bases and J 4 bases, with 14 bases left between them. The length of the CDR3 is 14 residues. In the case of this clonotype: Its antigen remains unidentified.

The origin of this receptor is a human donor in good health. The chain uses TRBV19 and TRBJ1-2; D perhaps matches TRBD1 (6 bases). The sample taken for sequencing was CD4+ T cells from blood, cultured in vitro. CDR3 loop: CASSLAGQLYGYTF. In DNA form, the CDR3 reads TGTGCCAGTAGTCTCGCCGGACAGCTCTATGGCTACACCTTC.